This is a list of T cell receptor beta chains from one sample in a study of blood T cells in healthy people across ages. TCRdb fed the 5' RACE reads into MiXCR, producing one record per CDR3 protein. The data show about 680,000 distinct CDR3 sequences, around 49% seen once. Specimen: blood. The receptors here all came from a woman aged 55-70 years in good health. Both conserved end residues are part of each CDR3. A D gene is named only where the DNA matches it firmly. Expanded clones get a size class; other rows say once, few or many, or leave the size out.

v_gene	j_gene	abundance	d_gene	CDR3aa	CDR3nt
TRBV7-2	TRBJ2-6	NA	NA	CASSLAHGGGANVLTF	TGTGCCAGCAGCTTAGCGCACGGTGGCGGGGCCAACGTCCTGACTTTC
TRBV29-1	TRBJ1-2	few	NA	CSVEGGVQTLYGYTF	TGCAGCGTTGAAGGCGGGGTACAGACTCTCTATGGCTACACCTTC
TRBV5-1	TRBJ2-7	few	NA	CASSLGRQIGAYEQYF	TGCGCCAGCAGCTTGGGAAGACAAATCGGAGCCTACGAGCAGTACTTC
TRBV7-9	TRBJ1-2	NA	NA	CASSGSDWGYGYTF	TGTGCCAGCAGCGGCTCAGATTGGGGCTATGGCTACACCTTC
TRBV29-1	TRBJ1-2	NA	TRBD1	CSATGGAQDYTF	TGCAGCGCTACAGGGGGCGCGCAGGACTACACCTTC
TRBV7-9	TRBJ1-2	NA	TRBD1	CASSLVGQGFGYTF	TGTGCCAGCAGCTTAGTTGGACAGGGGTTTGGCTACACCTTC
TRBV5-1	TRBJ2-7	many	NA	CASSLAGDSYEQYF	TGTGCCAGCAGTTTGGCAGGGGACTCCTACGAGCAGTACTTC
TRBV5-1	TRBJ2-1	NA	NA	CASSLGVWALDEQFF	TGCGCCAGCAGCTTGGGTGTCTGGGCACTCGATGAGCAGTTCTTC
TRBV20-1	TRBJ2-1	few	NA	CSALPSELAYNEQFF	TGCAGTGCTCTCCCCAGCGAGTTAGCCTACAATGAGCAGTTCTTC
TRBV25-1	TRBJ2-5	NA	TRBD1	CASSEFGQGPSDQETQYF	TGTGCCAGCAGTGAATTTGGACAGGGGCCCAGTGACCAAGAGACCCAGTACTTC
TRBV7-9	TRBJ2-1	NA	NA	CANSSPYGSSYNEQFF	TGTGCCAACAGCTCCCCGTATGGGAGCTCCTACAATGAGCAGTTCTTC
TRBV12-3/TRBV12-4	TRBJ2-1	NA	TRBD2	CASRGSGVSSYNEQFF	TGTGCCAGCAGGGGTAGCGGGGTTAGCTCCTACAATGAGCAGTTCTTC
TRBV20-1	TRBJ1-2	NA	NA	CSAKVPPANYGYTF	TGCAGTGCAAAAGTACCGCCGGCGAACTATGGCTACACCTTC
TRBV28	TRBJ2-7	many	TRBD2	CASSSPTIHSGTGGYEQYF	TGTGCCAGCAGCTCCCCTACTATCCATAGCGGGACTGGGGGCTACGAGCAGTACTTC
TRBV9	TRBJ2-5	NA	NA	CASSVGWGQETQYF	TGTGCCAGCAGCGTAGGTTGGGGACAAGAGACCCAGTACTTC
TRBV7-3	TRBJ1-2	NA	NA	CASSFRSTGASGYTF	TGTGCCAGCAGCTTCCGCTCCACGGGGGCGAGCGGCTACACCTTC
TRBV5-1	TRBJ2-1	NA	NA	CASSLESGGDDEQFF	TGCGCCAGCAGCTTGGAGAGCGGTGGTGACGATGAGCAGTTCTTC
TRBV10-3	TRBJ1-1	NA	TRBD1	CAISPQARGGTEAFF	TGTGCCATCTCCCCGCAGGCCAGGGGGGGTACTGAAGCTTTCTTT
TRBV6-1	TRBJ2-7	NA	NA	CASQGVGTYEQYF	TGTGCCAGCCAAGGGGTTGGAACCTACGAGCAGTACTTC
TRBV5-5	TRBJ1-1	once	TRBD1	CASSYDPEQGEAFF	TGTGCCAGCAGCTACGACCCTGAACAGGGGGAAGCTTTCTTT
TRBV7-2	TRBJ1-2	few	NA	CASSLNFGDGYTF	TGTGCCAGCAGCTTAAACTTCGGAGATGGCTACACCTTC
TRBV12-3/TRBV12-4	TRBJ2-4	NA	NA	CASSPGAPPGDWQYF	TGTGCCAGCAGTCCGGGAGCTCCTCCAGGGGATTGGCAGTACTTC
TRBV5-1	TRBJ2-7	NA	TRBD1	CASKLTGAYEQYF	TGCGCCAGCAAGCTGACAGGGGCCTACGAGCAGTACTTC
TRBV28	TRBJ1-2	few	TRBD1	CASRDPGQGFGYTF	TGTGCCAGCAGGGACCCGGGACAGGGGTTTGGCTACACCTTC
TRBV7-2	TRBJ2-4	NA	NA	CASSVVGGNIQYF	TGTGCCAGCAGCGTAGTGGGGGGAAACATTCAGTACTTC
TRBV20-1	TRBJ2-7	NA	NA	CSAREGGLGQDEQYF	TGCAGTGCTAGAGAGGGAGGTTTAGGACAGGATGAGCAGTACTTC